These T cell receptor beta chains were read from a single sample in a study of T cell responses to AZD1222 COVID-19 vaccine. Measured with immunoSEQ multiplex PCR; TCRdb has only the in-frame clones, and not every one. Found here are about 150,000 clones, under 95% of them singletons; the top ten hold 2.8%. The sequenced sample was peripheral blood, obtained on day 0 of MenACWY control vaccination. The receptors were sampled from an adult in good health. Each CDR3 is given with its conserved first and last residue. Fields, in order: D gene, V gene, J gene, clone size, CDR3 protein, CDR3 DNA. A D gene is named only where the DNA matches it firmly. Clone size is stated in some rows and not others, as once, few, many or a class when expanded.

-	TRBV12-3/TRBV12-4	TRBJ1-5	-	CASSQTGQPQHF	TGTGCCAGCAGTCAAACAGGGCAGCCCCAGCATTTT
-	TRBV18	TRBJ2-2	-	CASSPLGDGRHTGELFF	TGTGCCAGCTCACCACTAGGGGACGGAAGACACACCGGGGAGCTGTTTTTT
-	TRBV3-1/TRBV3-2	TRBJ1-3	-	CASSRGGSGNTIYF	TGTGCCAGCAGTCGAGGAGGCTCTGGAAACACCATATATTTT
TRBD1	TRBV7-9	TRBJ2-7	-	CASSDRTGVYEQYF	TGTGCCAGCAGCGACCGGACAGGGGTCTACGAGCAGTACTTC
TRBD1	TRBV27	TRBJ1-2	once	CASSLDRVGGYTF	TGTGCCAGCAGTCTAGACAGGGTTGGTGGCTACACCTTC
-	TRBV4-1	TRBJ1-1	-	CASSQDPLRPVEAFF	TGCGCCAGCAGCCAAGACCCCCTGAGGCCGGTAGAAGCTTTCTTT
-	TRBV5-4	TRBJ1-1	-	CASSPLGFMNTEAFF	TGTGCCAGCAGCCCGCTAGGGTTCATGAACACTGAAGCTTTCTTT
-	TRBV7-2	TRBJ1-5	-	CASSLKGGGNQPQHF	TGTGCCAGCAGCTTAAAAGGGGGTGGTAATCAGCCCCAGCATTTT
-	TRBV7-9	TRBJ1-2	-	CASSPGTADGYTF	TGTGCCAGCAGCCCCGGGACCGCCGATGGCTACACCTTC
TRBD1	TRBV6-5	TRBJ1-2	-	CAGAGTGGAHYGYTF	TGTGCCGGGGCCGGGACAGGGGGCGCACACTATGGCTACACCTTC
-	TRBV6-5	TRBJ1-1	-	CASTLQGMNTEAFF	TGTGCCAGCACTTTACAGGGCATGAACACTGAAGCTTTCTTT
-	TRBV28	TRBJ1-6	few	CASATRGDFNSPLHF	TGTGCCAGTGCGACAAGGGGAGATTTTAATTCACCCCTCCACTTT
-	TRBV20-1	TRBJ2-3	-	CSAPVDTQYF	TGCAGTGCTCCCGTGGATACGCAGTATTTT
TRBD2	TRBV4-1	TRBJ2-7	-	CASSRTSGREQYF	TGCGCCAGCAGCAGGACTAGCGGGAGGGAACAGTACTTC
TRBD2	TRBV11-3	TRBJ2-5	-	CASSLNGGGCETQYF	TGTGCCAGCAGCTTAAACGGGGGGGGTTGTGAGACCCAGTACTTC
TRBD2	TRBV28	TRBJ2-7	-	CASSTSSGESYEQYF	TGTGCCAGCAGCACCTCTAGCGGGGAGTCCTACGAGCAGTACTTC
-	TRBV2	TRBJ2-1	once	CASSIRDMSSYNEQFF	TGTGCCAGCAGTATCCGGGACATGAGCTCCTACAATGAGCAGTTCTTC
TRBD2	TRBV10-3	TRBJ2-1	-	CAISGLAGVEEQFF	TGTGCCATCAGCGGACTAGCGGGAGTGGAGGAGCAGTTCTTC
TRBD1	TRBV7-6	TRBJ2-2	once	CASSLWQGAPLETGELFF	TGTGCCAGCAGCTTATGGCAGGGGGCTCCCCTGGAGACCGGGGAGCTGTTTTTT
-	TRBV4-2	TRBJ1-1	once	CASSQEAGKAFF	TGTGCCAGCAGCCAAGAAGCAGGTAAAGCTTTCTTT
-	TRBV5-1	TRBJ2-3	-	CASSVRRSREVTDTQYF	TGCGCCAGCAGCGTACGGAGATCCAGGGAGGTGACAGATACGCAGTATTTT
-	TRBV27	TRBJ2-6	-	CASSGLSGANVLTF	TGTGCCAGCAGTGGGCTCTCTGGGGCCAACGTCCTGACTTTC
-	TRBV4-1	TRBJ1-6	-	CASSQDNYNSPLHF	TGCGCCAGCAGCCAAGATAACTATAATTCACCCCTCCACTTT
TRBD1	TRBV5-1	TRBJ2-7	-	CASSYSPDRGYEQYF	TGCGCCAGCAGCTACTCCCCGGACAGGGGCTACGAGCAGTACTTC
TRBD1	TRBV10-3	TRBJ1-6	-	CAATDRVYNSPLHF	TGTGCCGCAACGGACAGGGTCTATAATTCACCCCTCCACTTT
-	TRBV6-2/TRBV6-3	TRBJ1-2	few	CASSSPRSAAGGYTF	TGTGCCAGCAGTTCCCCCCGTTCGGCCGCGGGTGGCTACACCTTC
TRBD2	TRBV29-1	TRBJ2-3	once	CSAEPRGGAGDTQYF	TGCAGCGCCGAGCCTCGCGGGGGGGCAGGAGATACGCAGTATTTT
-	TRBV27	TRBJ1-2	-	CASSFSGLKGGYTF	TGTGCCAGCAGTTTCTCAGGGTTGAAGGGTGGCTACACCTTC
TRBD2	TRBV7-3	TRBJ2-5	-	CASSPGPGAGEETQYF	TGTGCCAGCAGCCCTGGGCCGGGAGCGGGAGAAGAGACCCAGTACTTC
-	TRBV3-1/TRBV3-2	TRBJ2-1	-	CASSQDASSYNEQFF	TGTGCCAGCAGCCAAGATGCGAGCTCCTACAATGAGCAGTTCTTC
TRBD2	TRBV11-2	TRBJ2-1	few	CASSLAGDNEQFF	TGTGCCAGCTCTCTAGCGGGAGACAATGAGCAGTTCTTC
TRBD1	TRBV30	TRBJ1-5	-	CAWSVTGVGQPQHF	TGTGCCTGGAGTGTCACAGGGGTAGGCCAGCCCCAGCATTTT
TRBD1	TRBV5-1	TRBJ1-1	-	CASRTTGGTEAFF	TGCGCCAGCAGAACCACAGGGGGCACTGAAGCTTTCTTT
-	TRBV29-1	TRBJ2-5	-	CSVSWGGNRVGAQYF	TGCAGCGTCTCGTGGGGCGGCAACCGGGTTGGGGCCCAGTACTTC
-	TRBV19	TRBJ2-2	-	CASKARNANTGELFF	TGTGCCAGTAAGGCAAGGAACGCGAACACCGGGGAGCTGTTTTTT
TRBD1	TRBV6-2/TRBV6-3	TRBJ1-2	-	CASSYSWTGGGYTF	TGTGCCAGCAGTTACTCGTGGACAGGGGGTGGCTACACCTTC
-	TRBV24-1	TRBJ1-4	-	CATSGRASEKLFF	TGTGCCACCAGTGGCCGGGCCTCAGAAAAACTGTTTTTT
TRBD1	TRBV27	TRBJ1-3	-	CASSLSGTGTGNTIYF	TGTGCCAGCAGTTTATCCGGGACAGGGACTGGAAACACCATATATTTT
-	TRBV10-3	TRBJ2-1	-	CAISGGARGNEQFF	TGTGCCATCAGTGGGGGGGCGAGAGGGAATGAGCAGTTCTTC